This T cell receptor beta chain was sequenced for a study of shared clonotypes between healthy human individuals. Study results and limitations: Owing to a small donor count, the genetic and exposure-history diversity represented was limited. Naive CD4 clonotypes overlapped across several donors at roughly 5.1%. Larger richness was generally estimated for naive than memory subsets.

Naive CD8 cells were CD45RO-negative, positively selected for CCR7, excluding terminally differentiated effector memory CD45RA+ cells. Produced via immunoSEQ multiplex PCR; TCRdb's table is partial and in-frame only. The sample yields 2 million or so clones, over 85% seen once. Notes on this clone: Its cognate antigen is unknown.

Unmatched junction bases numbered 3, after V lost 5 bases and J lost 0 bases. CDR3 size: 15 residues. The germline gives CDR1 WNHNN, CDR2 SYGVQD (reference sequence). V usage is TRBV10-1 and J usage is TRBJ2-4; 8 positions match TRBD2. The sequence was obtained from a man between 18 and 35 years old in good health. The sample consisted of naive CD8+ T cells sorted from blood. The chain's CDR3 is CASSRSGGAKNIQYF. CDR3 coding DNA: TGCGCCAGCAGTCGGAGCGGGGGAGCCAAAAACATTCAGTACTTC.